Each of the 27 T cell receptor beta chains below was sequenced from the same sample in a study of cytomegalovirus exposure and HLA in healthy donors. In the PCR, 60 Vbeta and 13 Jbeta primers were used. TCRdb keeps only in-frame clones here, not all; method: immunoSEQ multiplex PCR. This repertoire shows about 110,000 clones, 60% to 80% found once; its top ten account for roughly 2.3%. Specimen: PBMCs. Receptors originate from a man aged 18 to 35 in good health and CMV-seronegative.

The chain has TRBV19 and TRBJ2-1; 9 bases are shared with TRBD1. Per germline, CDR1 LNHDA and CDR2 SQIVND (reference sequence). Germline trimming cut 4 bases from V and 5 bases from J; bases unmatched to any gene: 6. This CDR3 is built from 15 residues. The CDR3 region has the DNA TGTGCCAGTAGTAAAAGGACAGGGGTTAACAATGAGCAGTTCTTC. As protein: CASSKRTGVNNEQFF.

This clone was counted a few times. This chain links TRBV9 with TRBJ1-3, with 7 bases lining up with TRBD1. CDR3 length equals 16 residues. Germline-derived CDR1 and CDR2 are SGDLS and YYNGEE. V gave up 6 bases and J gave up 0 bases; unmatched junction bases: 9. CDR3 nucleotide sequence: TGTGCCAGCACCATTTCGGACAGGACCTCTGGAAACACCATATATTTT. Encoded protein: CASTISDRTSGNTIYF.

The genes are TRBV6-1 and TRBJ1-5; D is uncertain. Trimming removed 2 bases from V and 2 bases from J, with 10 bases in between. Germline loops: CDR1 MNHNS, CDR2 SASEGT. The CDR3 spans 15 residues. The CDR3 reads CASSEWAGGNQPQHF. Here the CDR3 DNA reads TGTGCCAGCAGTGAATGGGCGGGCGGCAATCAGCCCCAGCATTTT.

The gene calls are TRBV30 and TRBJ2-4; a possible D gene is TRBD1 (6 bases). Trimming left V 0 bases short and J 15 bases short, with 9 bases between. Germline assignment: CDR1 GTSNPN and CDR2 SVGIG (reference sequence). The CDR3 sequence is 10 residues long. CDR3 amino acids: CAWSVGTLYF. CDR3 nucleotide sequence: TGTGCCTGGAGTGTCGGGACACTGTACTTC.

This sequence joins TRBV18 and TRBJ1-1, with 8 bases that match TRBD1. Germline CDR1 and CDR2: KGHSH and LQKENI. V was pared by 3 bases and J by 3 bases, with 3 bases of the junction left unmatched. This CDR3 region has 14 residues. CDR3 sequence (DNA): TGTGCCAGCTCACCGACAGGGGTTGACACTGAAGCTTTCTTT. This translates into CASSPTGVDTEAFF.

The V call is TRBV5-1, the J call TRBJ1-3; weak D call: TRBD1 (5 bases). Germline loops: CDR1 SGHRS, CDR2 YFSETQ. This CDR3 is 15 amino acids long. Trimming stripped 3 bases from V and 0 bases from J, with 10 bases between. CDR3: CASSSGDSSGNTIYF. Written as DNA, the CDR3 is TGCGCCAGCAGCTCGGGGGATAGCTCTGGAAACACCATATATTTT.

The J gene is TRBJ2-1, the V gene TRBV6-5; D is ambiguous. CDR3 length: 13 amino acids. Germline lookup yields CDR1 MNHEY and CDR2 SVGAGI. Trimming left V 5 bases short and J 8 bases short, with 13 bases between. For the CDR3, the DNA is TGTGCCAGCAGTGACACGAGTGTGGATGAGCAGTTCTTC. As protein: CASSDTSVDEQFF.

The chain recombines TRBV5-4 with TRBJ2-3; maybe TRBD1 (6 bases). The V and J ends lost 1 base and 0 bases respectively, with 12 bases between them. The CDR3 extends over 16 amino acids. Germline-derived CDR1 and CDR2 are SGHNT and YYREEE (reference sequence). Written as DNA, the CDR3 is TGTGCCAGCAGCTTGCGGGACACCCCAAGCACAGATACGCAGTATTTT. It translates to CASSLRDTPSTDTQYF. The full variable domain, with the rest looked up from reference TRBV5-4 and TRBJ2-3, is ETGVTQSPTHLIKTRGQQVTLRCSSQSGHNTVSWYQQALGQGPQFIFQYYREEENGRGNFPPRFSGLQFPNYSSELNVNALELDDSALYLCASSLRDTPSTDTQYFGPGTRLTVL.

The chain recombines TRBV21-1 with TRBJ2-1; no check of the table's D call, TRBD2, against the DNA was made. TRBV21-1 counts as a pseudogene. The CDR3 length is 13 residues. CDR3 amino acids: CASWSRPYNEQFF. CDR3 nucleotide sequence: TGTGCCAGCTGGTCTAGACCTTACAATGAGCAGTTCTTC.

A few counts support this clone. V is TRBV5-5 and J is TRBJ1-2; no reliable D call. Germline assignment: CDR1 SGHKS and CDR2 YYEKEE (reference sequence). The CDR3 is 14 residues long. Trimming removed 0 bases from V and 4 bases from J, with 10 bases in between. The CDR3 sequence: CASSLDLSSYGYTF. The DNA for the CDR3 is TGTGCCAGCAGCTTGGACCTATCTAGCTATGGCTACACCTTC.

The V call is TRBV9, the J call TRBJ1-2; D might be TRBD1 (6 bases). V was clipped by 4 bases and J by 5 bases, with 18 bases between them. The germline V gene encodes CDR1 SGDLS and CDR2 YYNGEE. The CDR3 runs 15 residues. In DNA form, the CDR3 reads TGTGCCAGCAGCCCAGAGGGCCTCAGGGGATATGGCTACACCTTC. As protein: CASSPEGLRGYGYTF. The variable domain in full, with the rest retrieved from reference TRBV9 and TRBJ1-2, is DSGVTQTPKHLITATGQRVTLRCSPRSGDLSVYWYQQSLDQGLQFLIQYYNGEERAKGNILERFSAQQFPDLHSELNLSSLELGDSALYFCASSPEGLRGYGYTFGSGTRLTVV.

This chain joins TRBV7-2 and TRBJ1-3; the match to TRBD1 covers 7 bases. V shed 5 bases and J 2 bases; nucleotides not matched to a gene: 3. The length of the CDR3 is 14 residues. Germline V gene data show CDR1 as SGHTA and CDR2 as FQGNSA. The CDR3: CASSPGTAGNTIYF. The DNA of the CDR3 is TGTGCCAGCAGCCCCGGGACAGCTGGAAACACCATATATTTT.

The chain is built from TRBV2 and TRBJ2-3; weak D call: TRBD2 (5 bases). The germline gives CDR1 SNHLY, CDR2 FYNNEI. Between the trimmed V and J ends, which lost 9 bases and 3 bases, there was a span of 7 bases. The CDR3 spans 11 residues. The CDR3 is CAREVTDTQYF. CDR3 sequence (DNA): TGTGCCAGGGAGGTAACAGATACGCAGTATTTT.

This chain links TRBV7-6 with TRBJ2-2, with 7 bases identical to TRBD2. From germline, CDR1 is SGHVS and CDR2 FNYEAQ. The CDR3 length is 15 residues. J was trimmed by 5 bases and V by 7 bases; bases with no gene match: 10. The CDR3 DNA follows: TGTGCCAGCACCCTAATAGGGCGGGGGACCGGGGAGCTGTTTTTT. This codes for CASTLIGRGTGELFF.

The CDR3 region is CASSEGLDAGIYEQYF. The CDR3 DNA follows: TGTGCCAGCTCGGAGGGGCTGGATGCAGGGATCTACGAGCAGTACTTC. The chain combines TRBV18 with TRBJ2-7; possibly TRBD2 for D (6 bases). V was trimmed by 6 bases and J by 3 bases, leaving 21 bases between them. In germline, CDR1 is KGHSH, CDR2 LQKENI. The CDR3 contains 16 residues. Drawing the rest from reference TRBV18 and TRBJ2-7, the complete variable domain is NAGVMQNPRHLVRRRGQEARLRCSPMKGHSHVYWYRQLPEEGLKFMVYLQKENIIDESGMPKERFSAEFPKEGPSILRIQQVVRGDSAAYFCASSEGLDAGIYEQYFGPGTRLTVT.

This clone was seen a single time. V usage is TRBV5-5 and J usage is TRBJ2-4; tentatively, D is TRBD1 (5 bases). Trimming took off 0 bases at V and 5 bases at J, with 12 bases between the two ends. The germline CDR1 and CDR2 sequences are SGHKS and YYEKEE (reference sequence). The CDR3 length is 15 residues. The CDR3 region is CASSLEGRGQNIQYF. The CDR3 DNA is TGTGCCAGCAGCTTGGAGGGGCGCGGTCAAAACATTCAGTACTTC.

CDR3 nucleotides: TGCAGCGTTGAAACAGGGACGGGCTATGGCTACACCTTC. Protein sequence: CSVETGTGYGYTF. The chain carries TRBV29-1 and TRBJ1-2; TRBD1 is a possible D gene (6 bases). V gave up 2 bases and J gave up 4 bases, with 11 bases separating them. Germline values: CDR1 SQVTM, CDR2 ANQGSEA. The CDR3 length is 13 residues.

This chain joins TRBV4-2 and TRBJ2-5; D perhaps matches TRBD2 (5 bases). V was cut by 1 base and J by 2 bases, with 14 bases left in between. Germline loops: CDR1 LGHNA, CDR2 YNFKEQ. The CDR3 has 16 residues. As DNA, the CDR3 is TGTGCCAGCAGCCAAGGGGAAAGCGGCCAACAAGAGACCCAGTACTTC. This encodes CASSQGESGQQETQYF.

This sequence joins TRBV6-5 and TRBJ2-7; 9 bases are shared with TRBD2. CDR3 length equals 11 residues. V lost 10 bases and J lost 2; bases outside the gene matches: 0. Germline V gives CDR1 MNHEY, CDR2 SVGAGI. The CDR3 DNA is TGTGCCAAGCGGGGGGCCTACGAGCAGTACTTC. It translates to CAKRGAYEQYF.

The rearrangement links TRBV5-1 to TRBJ2-7; TRBD1 matches 9 bases. The junction had 10 bases not matched to a gene; V was cut back by 7 bases and J by 2 bases. CDR1 and CDR2 (germline): SGHRS, YFSETQ. The CDR3 runs to 15 residues. CDR3 DNA sequence: TGCGCCAGCTTTGACCCCGGGACAGGGACCTACGAGCAGTACTTC. This encodes CASFDPGTGTYEQYF.

V usage is TRBV25-1 and J usage is TRBJ2-3, with D possibly being TRBD2 (5 bases). V was cut by 3 bases and J by 6 bases, with 13 bases left in between. The CDR3 length is 14 residues. Germline assignment: CDR1 MGHDK and CDR2 SYGVNS. This CDR3 is CASSDLSSMDTQYF. CDR3 nucleotide sequence: TGTGCCAGCAGTGATCTGTCTAGCATGGATACGCAGTATTTT.

The chain is built from TRBV4-3 and TRBJ1-5, with D perhaps matching TRBD1 (5 bases). Trimming cost V 4 bases and J 1 base, with 11 bases left between them. CDR3 size: 15 residues. CDR1 and CDR2 (germline): LGHNA, YSLEER. The CDR3 spells CASSLRVGSNQPQHF. CDR3 sequence (DNA): TGCGCCAGCAGCCTCAGGGTAGGGAGCAATCAGCCCCAGCATTTT.

The gene calls are TRBV5-6 and TRBJ2-2; D is perhaps TRBD2 (6 bases). The CDR3 spans 13 residues. V was trimmed by 0 bases and J by 6 bases, leaving 6 bases between them. Germline CDR1 and CDR2: SGHDT and YYEEEE. Here the CDR3 reads CASSLGGAGELFF. The CDR3 DNA follows: TGTGCCAGCAGCTTGGGGGGGGCCGGGGAGCTGTTTTTT. The whole variable domain, filled in from reference TRBV5-6 and TRBJ2-2, reads DAGVTQSPTHLIKTRGQQVTLRCSPKSGHDTVSWYQQALGQGPQFIFQYYEEEERQRGNFPDRFSGHQFPNYSSELNVNALLLGDSALYLCASSLGGAGELFFGEGSRLTVL.

This clone was picked up one time. The genes are TRBV5-1 and TRBJ2-2; 7 nucleotides align to TRBD1. Trimming at V came to 6 bases and at J to 0 bases, leaving 5 bases not matched to a gene. The germline CDR1 and CDR2 sequences are SGHRS and YFSETQ. The CDR3 covers 15 residues. The CDR3 DNA follows: TGCGCCAGCAACCCGGGGACAGCGAACACCGGGGAGCTGTTTTTT. Protein sequence: CASNPGTANTGELFF.

This clone was seen more than once but under ten times. The chain is built from TRBV6-5 and TRBJ1-1, with D possibly matching TRBD1 (5 bases). V gave up 6 bases and J gave up 1 base, with 12 bases separating them. This CDR3 has 14 residues. The germline gives CDR1 MNHEY, CDR2 SVGAGI. The CDR3 sequence is CASSRRGGNTEAFF. CDR3 DNA sequence: TGTGCCAGCAGCCGACGGGGGGGGAACACTGAAGCTTTCTTT.

This clone was found once. J is TRBJ1-2 and V is TRBV7-8; 11 bases are a match to TRBD1. Germline CDR1 and CDR2: SGHVS and FQNEAQ. The V and J ends lost 4 bases and 3 bases, in that order; junction bases with no gene match: 7. The CDR3 runs 16 residues. The CDR3 bases are TGTGCCAGCAGCTACCTGGACAGGGGGCCCGACTATGGCTACACCTTC. Translating gives CASSYLDRGPDYGYTF.

This chain joins TRBV7-6 and TRBJ1-1; 8 bases fit TRBD1. Losses at the gene ends were 0 bases for V and 8 bases for J; bases not matched to a gene: 5. This CDR3 region has 14 residues. The germline V gene has CDR1 SGHVS and CDR2 FNYEAQ. The CDR3 sequence: CASSLAETGAEAFF. As DNA, the CDR3 is TGTGCCAGCAGCTTAGCGGAGACAGGGGCCGAAGCTTTCTTT. The whole variable domain, filled in from reference TRBV7-6 and TRBJ1-1, reads GAGVSQSPRYKVTKRGQDVALRCDPISGHVSLYWYRQALGQGPEFLTYFNYEAQQDKSGLPNDRFSAERPEGSISTLTIQRTEQRDSAMYRCASSLAETGAEAFFGQGTRLTVV.